The entry that follows covers one TCR beta chain sequence. Antigen unknown. The sample comes from a study of OX40 agonist ivuxolimab in advanced cancers. For the study at large: Patients achieving partial responses numbered three: one hepatocellular carcinoma case and two cutaneous melanoma cases.

This CDR3 is 15 amino acids long. Germline V gene lookup returns CDR1 SGHNT and CDR2 YYREEE (reference sequence). V lost 4 bases and J 10 bases, leaving 18 bases between the germline ends. The table came from immunoSEQ multiplex PCR; TCRdb's copy has only in-frame clones and leaves some out. This table has 100,000 or so clones, 80% to 90% appearing once. General study findings and limits: Near-lowest levels of clonal expansion characterized partial responders at 0.1-3.0 mg/kg. Mean expanded clone counts were higher in CD8+ than CD4+ T cells. A proportion of nonresponders additionally exhibited low normalized T-cell clonal expansion.

The sequences come from CD4+ or CD8+ T cells sorted from blood, collected in a trial of the OX40 agonist ivuxolimab. This sequence was found in an adult with an advanced solid tumor such as melanoma, head and neck, liver or kidney cancer. The chain combines TRBV5-4 with TRBJ2-6, with TRBD2 as a possible D gene (6 bases). The CDR3 here is CASSPPGTAANVLTF. CDR3 bases: TGTGCCAGCAGCCCGCCCGGGACTGCGGCTAACGTCCTGACTTTC.